The source of this T cell receptor beta chain is a study of human T cells and chemical hapten exposure. Time point denoted: patch test 2, 6 weeks after DPC sensitization. Noted treatment: therapeutic diphenylcyclopropenone sensitization with weekly scalp DPC. The table lists this clonotype with a few counts. No antigen is known for it. Study-wide results and limits: Sensitization with DPC brought no change to TCRs above 1 in 1000 in frequency.

CDR1 is SGHTA, CDR2 FQGNSA, per germline. The V gene lost 0 bases and the J gene lost 0 bases, with 9 bases spanning the gap. The CDR3 contains 16 residues. Individual cDNA molecules each carried unique molecular identifiers attached by the library. TCRdb independently ran MiXCR on the RACE reads; one entry per CDR3 protein. The sample includes more than 80,000 distinct CDR3 sequences, over 9.5% seen only once; the top ten take 4% to 5.5%. This chain links TRBV7-2 with TRBJ1-3; D unclear. This material consisted of whole blood, taken in connection with sensitization to the hapten diphenylcyclopropenone (DPC). This TCR was recovered from a woman between 45 and 65 years old with alopecia areata. Some clones in this sample may be carry-over from other donors' samples. The CDR3 DNA follows: TGTGCCAGCAGCTTAGCGCTTAGAAGCTCTGGAAACACCATATATTTT. Protein sequence: CASSLALRSSGNTIYF.